The present TCR beta chain was sequenced within a study of OX40 agonist ivuxolimab in advanced cancers. Study in general: As their treatment, patients were administered ivuxolimab, an agonistic anti-OX40 (CD134) antibody. Males comprised roughly four fifths of the group, whose mean age was roughly 60 years (range roughly 23 to 80). Study results and limitations: Partial responders treated at 0.1-3.0 mg/kg exhibited clonal expansion among the lowest measured. Both CD4+ and CD8+ T cell populations in blood had undergone clonal expansion by week 6 at 0.1 to 3.0 mg/kg.

This table comes from immunoSEQ multiplex PCR, and its TCRdb copy is limited to in-frame clones, with some not included. The table records around 71,000 clones, roughly nine tenths of them present only once. Of note for this clone: The antigen remains undetermined.

Germline lookup yields CDR1 DFQATT and CDR2 SNEGSKA (reference sequence). The CDR3 extends over 11 amino acids. Trimming took 3 bases from V and 4 from J, leaving 7 bases between them. The chain has TRBV20-1 and TRBJ2-7; D may be TRBD2 (5 bases). The sequencing here drew on CD4+ or CD8+ T cells sorted from blood, taken in a trial of the OX40 agonist ivuxolimab. The receptor's source is an adult with an advanced solid tumor such as melanoma, head and neck, liver or kidney cancer. The CDR3 sequence: CSARTTYEQYF. The CDR3, as DNA: TGCAGTGCTAGGACTACTTACGAGCAGTACTTC.